These T cell receptor beta chains were read from a single sample in a study of healthy donors' naive CD4 and CD8 T cells. One entry per CDR3 protein results from TCRdb running MiXCR on the reads. The sample yields 200,000 or so distinct CDR3 sequences, around 80% seen once. Sequencing was carried out using naive CD4+ and CD8+ T cells sorted from blood, pooled from several donors. These receptors were collected from a pool of human donors in good health; the sample pools cells from several healthy donors. Each CDR3 is given with its conserved first and last residue. The D gene is left open where the match is weak. The size field is filled for only some rows; it gives once, few, many or a size class.

DNA | CDR3 | V | D | J | size
TGTGCCAGCAGCACCGGACAGGGGGCAGGATCACCCCTCCACTTT | CASSTGQGAGSPLHF | TRBV5-6 | TRBD1 | TRBJ1-6 | -
TGTGCCAGTAGCCGATCTGCAGGGGGCCTGACTGAAGCTTTCTTT | CASSRSAGGLTEAFF | TRBV19 | TRBD1 | TRBJ1-1 | -
TGTGCCAGTAGTATAGGGAGGGGGCAGAATGGCTACACCTTC | CASSIGRGQNGYTF | TRBV19 | TRBD1 | TRBJ1-2 | -
TGTGCCAGCAGCCAATACGGGAACTCACCCCTCCACTTT | CASSQYGNSPLHF | TRBV4-2 | - | TRBJ1-6 | -
TGTGCCATCAGTGAGTTGGGACAGGGGCCGTACGAGCAGTACTTC | CAISELGQGPYEQYF | TRBV10-3 | TRBD1 | TRBJ2-7 | -
TGCAGTGCTAAATACGGGACAGGGAACTATGGCTACACCTTC | CSAKYGTGNYGYTF | TRBV20-1 | TRBD1 | TRBJ1-2 | -
TGTGCCAGCAGTGACGGACAGGGCCTCTCCTACGAGCAGTACTTC | CASSDGQGLSYEQYF | TRBV6-5 | TRBD1 | TRBJ2-7 | -
TGCAGCGTTGGAACCTCAAATGGTGGTGGCTACACCTTC | CSVGTSNGGGYTF | TRBV29-1 | - | TRBJ1-2 | -
TGTGCCAGCAGTTTTGTCTCAAACTATGGCTACACCTTC | CASSFVSNYGYTF | TRBV27 | - | TRBJ1-2 | -
TGCAGTGCTAGAAGGCCGGCAGGCTGGGAAGATACGCAGTATTTT | CSARRPAGWEDTQYF | TRBV20-1 | - | TRBJ2-3 | -
TGTGCCAGCAGTTATTTTCCTAGCGGGGGGCAAGAGACCCAGTACTTC | CASSYFPSGGQETQYF | TRBV6-5 | TRBD2 | TRBJ2-5 | few
TGCGCCAGCAGCCAAGGCGAGAATCTAAACACTGAAGCTTTCTTT | CASSQGENLNTEAFF | TRBV4-3 | - | TRBJ1-1 | -
TGTGCCAGCAGCTTGGAAGGGAACTCTGGGGCCAACGTCCTGACTTTC | CASSLEGNSGANVLTF | TRBV5-4 | - | TRBJ2-6 | once
TGTGCCAGCAGGCCAGGTAGCGGGGCCCTCGAGCAGTACTTC | CASRPGSGALEQYF | TRBV7-3 | TRBD2 | TRBJ2-7 | -
TGTGCCAGCAGTTACTCTGACAGGGGTTACGAGCAGTACTTC | CASSYSDRGYEQYF | TRBV6-5 | TRBD1 | TRBJ2-7 | -
TGTGCCATCAGTGAGACTAGCGGGAGTCTGCACACAGATACGCAGTATTTT | CAISETSGSLHTDTQYF | TRBV10-3 | TRBD2 | TRBJ2-3 | once
TGCAGCGTTGCACAGATCTATGGCTACACCTTC | CSVAQIYGYTF | TRBV29-1 | - | TRBJ1-2 | -
TGTGCCAGCAGCGAGGGGGCAGGGGGATTCTATGGCTACACCTTC | CASSEGAGGFYGYTF | TRBV5-8 | TRBD1 | TRBJ1-2 | -
TGTGCCAGCAGTCACCTAGGGGGGACGGATGGCTACACCTTC | CASSHLGGTDGYTF | TRBV27 | - | TRBJ1-2 | -
TGTGCCAGCAGCCAACTAGGTTACAATGAGCAGTTCTTC | CASSQLGYNEQFF | TRBV13 | - | TRBJ2-1 | -
TGTGCCAGCAGTAGACGCCGGGACGGAGAGACCCAGTACTTC | CASSRRRDGETQYF | TRBV6-5 | - | TRBJ2-5 | -
TGTGCCAGCAGTTACCGGGACAGGGAGACGCAGTTCTTC | CASSYRDRETQFF | TRBV6-5 | TRBD1 | TRBJ2-1 | -
TGTGCCAGCAGTGCGGACCGACCCACAGATACGCAGTATTTT | CASSADRPTDTQYF | TRBV6-5 | - | TRBJ2-3 | -
TGCAGCGTTGCGCTGGTGGCAGGAATGGACGAGCAGTACTTC | CSVALVAGMDEQYF | TRBV29-1 | - | TRBJ2-7 | -
TGCAGCGCCGCAGGGGAAGAGGCTAGCGGACTCCCTAACTATGGCGAGCAGTACTTC | CSAAGEEASGLPNYGEQYF | TRBV29-1 | - | TRBJ2-7 | -
TGCGCCAGCAGCTTGGATGACAGAAGGGTGCCTGGAAACACCATATATTTT | CASSLDDRRVPGNTIYF | TRBV5-1 | - | TRBJ1-3 | -
TGTGCCAGTAGTATTTACACCGGGGAGCTGTTTTTT | CASSIYTGELFF | TRBV19 | - | TRBJ2-2 | -
TGTGCCACCAGCACGTCGGGACAGGGGGCCTACGAGCAGTACTTC | CATSTSGQGAYEQYF | TRBV15 | TRBD1 | TRBJ2-7 | -
TGTGCCAGCAGTTTCGGGACTAGCGGGAGGAACGAGCAGTACTTC | CASSFGTSGRNEQYF | TRBV6-2/TRBV6-3 | TRBD2 | TRBJ2-7 | once
TGTGCCAGCAGTCCGGGGTGGTACGAGCAGTACTTC | CASSPGWYEQYF | TRBV27 | - | TRBJ2-7 | -
TGTGCCACCAGCAGAGTAAGGAATGAGCAGTTCTTC | CATSRVRNEQFF | TRBV15 | - | TRBJ2-1 | -
TGCGCCAGCAGCTTGGCCGACAGAGGAAGAGGCTACACCTTC | CASSLADRGRGYTF | TRBV5-1 | - | TRBJ1-2 | -
TGTGCCAGCAGCCCCTGGCCCGGGGAGCTGTTTTTT | CASSPWPGELFF | TRBV27 | - | TRBJ2-2 | -
TGTGCCAGCAGTTTGCGGGATAACACCATATATTTT | CASSLRDNTIYF | TRBV12-3/TRBV12-4 | - | TRBJ1-3 | -
TGTGCCAGCAGTTACTGGGCTAGCGGATCCTACGAGCAGTACTTC | CASSYWASGSYEQYF | TRBV6-2/TRBV6-3 | TRBD2 | TRBJ2-7 | -
TGTGCCAGCAGCCCCTGGGGACGTTCGCGACTAGAAATATTC | CASSPWGRSRLEIF | TRBV5-6 | - | TRBJ2-4 | -
TGTGCCAGCAGGGTCTATCGAAACGGTGAGCAGTTCTTC | CASRVYRNGEQFF | TRBV6-5 | - | TRBJ2-1 | -
TGTGCCAGCAGTTTGTCTAATTTGGGCCCAGATACGCAGTATTTT | CASSLSNLGPDTQYF | TRBV6-5 | - | TRBJ2-3 | -
TGTGCCAGTAGCATAGGGGAGGCGGCCTATGGCTACACCTTC | CASSIGEAAYGYTF | TRBV19 | - | TRBJ1-2 | few
TGTGCCAGCAGTTTTGACAGGGGAAACTACAATGAGCAGTTCTTC | CASSFDRGNYNEQFF | TRBV6-2/TRBV6-3 | TRBD1 | TRBJ2-1 | once
TGTGCCAGCAGTTACGGGACAGGGGGACCCCTTTGGAACACAGATACGCAGTATTTT | CASSYGTGGPLWNTDTQYF | TRBV6-5 | TRBD1 | TRBJ2-3 | few
TGTACTCACCGACAAACTGGGTACGAGCAGTACTTC | CTHRQTGYEQYF | TRBV27 | - | TRBJ2-7 | -
TGTGCCAGCAGTTACTCGGGGGTTGGAGAGACCCAGTACTTC | CASSYSGVGETQYF | TRBV6-2/TRBV6-3 | - | TRBJ2-5 | -
TGCAGTGCTAGAGTGGGGACAATGTTATATGGCTACACCTTC | CSARVGTMLYGYTF | TRBV20-1 | - | TRBJ1-2 | -
TGCGCCAGCAGCTCGCTCTGGGGGAGAAGCACAGATACGCAGTATTTT | CASSSLWGRSTDTQYF | TRBV4-1 | - | TRBJ2-3 | -
TGCGCCAGCAGCTTGGATGGGACCTATGGCTACACCTTC | CASSLDGTYGYTF | TRBV5-1 | - | TRBJ1-2 | -